One sample yielded the 5 T cell receptor beta chains listed below, sequenced in a study of blood T cells in healthy people across ages. Combining a sample-barcoded 5' primer with a J-beta primer mix, a second PCR ran for 7 to 11 cycles. One entry per CDR3 protein results from TCRdb running MiXCR on the 5' RACE reads. The profile shows about 590,000 distinct CDR3 sequences, about 30% of them singletons. The source material was blood. The receptors come from a woman older than 75 in good health.

This clonotype has ten or more counts. The gene calls are TRBV7-2 and TRBJ1-1; D not resolved. From germline, CDR1 is SGHTA and CDR2 FQGNSA. V was trimmed by 2 bases and J by 1 base, leaving 8 bases between them. This CDR3 contains 14 residues. In DNA form, the CDR3 reads TGTGCCAGCAGCTTACTCCTGTGGAACACTGAAGCTTTCTTT. Its translation is CASSLLLWNTEAFF.

In this sample, this clonotype turned up a few times. The chain uses TRBV27 and TRBJ2-5, with 8 bases lining up with TRBD2. The V gene's germline CDR1 is MNHEY and CDR2 SMNVEV (reference sequence). The CDR3 length is 19 residues. V lost 4 bases and J lost 2; bases outside the gene matches: 18. CDR3 sequence (DNA): TGTGCCAGCAGTTCCATGCGGGGCGGTAGCGGGGCCCTTCAAGAGACCCAGTACTTC. The encoded protein is CASSSMRGGSGALQETQYF.

To note about this clonotype: A read error may explain this, as a much larger clone is one base away. J is TRBJ2-7 and V is TRBV6-6, with D perhaps matching TRBD1 (6 bases). Germline values: CDR1 MNHNY, CDR2 SVGAGI (reference sequence). CDR3 size: 12 residues. CDR3 sequence (DNA): TGTGCCGGCAGTACTCAGGGGTACGAGCAGTACTTC. Protein: CAGSTQGYEQYF.

As to this clonotype: A junction end diverges from the germline sequence, so it may reflect a read error. The chain recombines TRBV7-8 with TRBJ2-1; D is perhaps TRBD1 or TRBD2 (5 bases each). The J call is uncertain, as TRBJ2-7 better fits the DNA end. This CDR3 is built from 15 residues. Germline CDR1 SGHVS, CDR2 FQNEAQ. In DNA, the CDR3 is TGCGCCAGCACCAAAGCAGGGAGCTCCTACAATGAGCAGTACTTC. It encodes CASTKAGSSYNEQYF.

The V call is TRBV24-1, the J call TRBJ1-1; D uncertain. From germline, CDR1 is KGHDR and CDR2 SFDVKD. Trimming took 4 bases from V and 7 from J, leaving 12 bases between them. CDR3 size: 13 residues. The CDR3 loop is CATSDLGRSEAFF. DNA of the CDR3: TGTGCCACCAGTGACCTCGGACGGAGTGAAGCTTTCTTT.